Listed below are T cell receptor beta chains from one sample, sequenced in a study of blood T cell repertoires in COVID-19. Assay used: immunoSEQ multiplex PCR; TCRdb lists only in-frame clones, some missing. The sample includes about 380,000 clones, around 87% seen only once; the top ten take under 1.5%. Sequencing was done on a sample of PBMCs or T cells enriched from blood (not recorded which). These TCRs come from a man aged 25-40 years who had recovered from COVID-19. The CDR3 runs from the conserved cysteine through the conserved F or W.

TRBV12-3/TRBV12-4 | CASRLRVRETQYF
TRBV12-3/TRBV12-4 | CASSSDILGYTF
TRBV7-9 | CASSWDRGTGYTF
TRBV19 | CASSIERNSPLHF
TRBV5-1 | CASSPGQENSPLHF
TRBV7-6 | CASSPNRGQTEAFF
TRBV7-9 | CASSLVRSYNEQFF
TRBV6-7 | CASSYSGQTNYGYTF
TRBV5-4 | CASSLQGQPYEQYF
TRBV12-5 | CASGLGLAGENEQFF
TRBV6-5 | CASRPGTGNYEQYF
TRBV29-1 | CSALPDRDTEAFF
TRBV7-9 | CASSLVSADTQYF
TRBV29-1 | CSVDVAANYGYTF
TRBV30 | CAWIPGNTGELFF
TRBV5-5 | CASSLGAGGFYGYTF
TRBV7-9 | CASSSTGNSLSGNTIYF
TRBV12-3/TRBV12-4 | CASSLDRGSEQYF
TRBV6-5 | CASSYQAGELFF
TRBV5-1 | CASSLDRTGVNTGELFF
TRBV18 | CASTTLEGANYGYTF
TRBV4-3 | CASSQGLDRDRNEQFF
TRBV4-1 | CASSPQGGRADSGNTIYF
TRBV10-3 | CAISERGGNTEAFF
TRBV2 | CASSDPGEGNQPQHF
TRBV12-5 | CASGLQPGLQETQYF
TRBV24-1 | CATSPGGTVHNQPQHF
TRBV9 | CASSVGGGLLLTDTQYF
TRBV7-2 | CASSLEHYGGQETQYF
TRBV4-1 | CASNSPGLRGANVLTF
TRBV27 | CASSPGSDQPQHF
TRBV10-3 | CAISPPQGTYGYTF
TRBV2 | CASSSGQGRNQPQHF
TRBV6-5 | CATAVLGYGYTF
TRBV7-2 | CASSPTGQGEKLFF
TRBV4-1 | CASSQETTGRGTDTQYF
TRBV5-5 | CASSPTATQHQPQHF
TRBV14 | CASSKIPIQVHGYTF
TRBV30 | CAWSSPRGIYEQYF
TRBV6-5 | CASRSPVDTGELFF
TRBV27 | CASSLTGYEQYF
TRBV29-1 | CSVRQAPRDTQYF